This TCR beta chain was obtained from a study of blood T cell repertoires in COVID-19. At the level of the study: Whether acute or convalescent, the COVID-19 samples came from the United States, Italy and Spain. The analysed material was cDNA or gDNA that came from T cells, B-cell-depleted T cells, or PBMCs.

In the original analysis: The assay estimated nucleated cells by amplifying reference gene primers. Generated by immunoSEQ multiplex PCR, the TCRdb table keeps only in-frame clones and is missing some. Clone size and the V and J calls come from that table; the DNA yielded D and trimming. The data hold about 83,000 clones, with approximately 86% observed a single time. Trimming left V 1 base short and J 3 bases short, with 12 bases between. The germline V gene encodes CDR1 SNHLY and CDR2 FYNNEI. The CDR3 extends over 15 amino acids. What was sequenced was peripheral blood. This clonotype was sampled from a woman over 75 in a cohort sampled during active or convalescent COVID-19. This chain uses TRBV2 with TRBJ1-2; possible D gene TRBD1, 5 bases. CDR3 amino acids: CASSEGVSGYYGYTF. DNA for the CDR3: TGTGCCAGCAGTGAAGGGGTATCAGGGTACTATGGCTACACCTTC.